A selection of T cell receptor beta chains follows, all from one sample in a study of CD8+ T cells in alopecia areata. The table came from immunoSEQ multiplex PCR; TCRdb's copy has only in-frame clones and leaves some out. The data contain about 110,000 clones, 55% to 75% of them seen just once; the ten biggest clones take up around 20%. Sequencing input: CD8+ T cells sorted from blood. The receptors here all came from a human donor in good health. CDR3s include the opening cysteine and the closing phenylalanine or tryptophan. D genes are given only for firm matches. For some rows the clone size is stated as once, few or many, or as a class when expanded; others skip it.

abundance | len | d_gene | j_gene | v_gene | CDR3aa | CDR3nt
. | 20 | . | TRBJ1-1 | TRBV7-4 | CASSLDEVIGGERPQPGAFF | TGTGCCAGCAGCTTAGATGAAGTTATCGGAGGGGAAAGACCCCAACCAGGAGCTTTCTTT
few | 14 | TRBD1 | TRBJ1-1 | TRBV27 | CASRDDRASTEAFF | TGTGCCAGCAGAGACGACAGGGCATCCACTGAAGCTTTCTTT
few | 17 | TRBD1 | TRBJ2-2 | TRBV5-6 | CASSSPAGTVNTGELFF | TGTGCCAGCAGCTCCCCAGCCGGGACAGTCAACACCGGGGAGCTGTTTTTT
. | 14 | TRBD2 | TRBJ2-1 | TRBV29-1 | CSVEGLAGGNEQFF | TGCAGCGTTGAAGGGCTAGCGGGGGGTAATGAGCAGTTCTTC
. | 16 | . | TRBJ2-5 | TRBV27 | CASQPTPGGAVETQYF | TGTGCCAGCCAACCTACTCCGGGGGGCGCGGTCGAGACCCAGTACTTC
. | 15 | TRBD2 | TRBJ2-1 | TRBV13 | CASSNSGGTYNEQFF | TGTGCCAGCAGCAATAGCGGGGGGACGTACAATGAGCAGTTCTTC
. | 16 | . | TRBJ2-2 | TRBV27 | CASSLFWRGQSGELFF | TGTGCCAGCAGTTTATTCTGGAGGGGGCAAAGCGGGGAGCTGTTTTTT
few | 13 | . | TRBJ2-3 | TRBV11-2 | CASSLAPVNTQYF | TGTGCCAGCAGCTTAGCACCAGTGAATACGCAGTATTTT
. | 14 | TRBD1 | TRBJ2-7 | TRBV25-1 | CASSPGQGVYEQYF | TGTGCCAGCAGTCCGGGACAGGGGGTCTACGAGCAGTACTTC
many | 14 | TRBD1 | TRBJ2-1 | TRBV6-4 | CASSRGQGGNEQFF | TGTGCCAGCAGTCGCGGACAGGGGGGCAATGAGCAGTTCTTC
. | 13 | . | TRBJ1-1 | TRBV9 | CASRMTANTEAFF | TGTGCCAGCAGGATGACAGCGAACACTGAAGCTTTCTTT
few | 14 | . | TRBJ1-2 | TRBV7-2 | CASSLSTGHYGYTF | TGTGCCAGCAGCTTAAGTACAGGGCACTATGGCTACACCTTC
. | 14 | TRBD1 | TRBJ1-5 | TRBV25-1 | CASSERGHNQPQHF | TGTGCCAGCAGTGAGAGGGGGCACAATCAGCCCCAGCATTTT
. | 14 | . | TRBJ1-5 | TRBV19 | CASSTLGGNQPQHF | TGTGCCAGTAGTACTCTGGGAGGCAATCAGCCCCAGCATTTT
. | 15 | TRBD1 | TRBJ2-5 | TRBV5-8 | CASRLGQGGRETQYF | TGTGCCAGCAGACTTGGACAGGGCGGGCGAGAGACCCAGTACTTC
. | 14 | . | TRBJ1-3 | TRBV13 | CASSVGRSGNTIYF | TGTGCCAGCAGCGTTGGAAGGTCTGGAAACACCATATATTTT
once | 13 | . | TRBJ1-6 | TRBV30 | CAWSSLWRSPLHF | TGTGCCTGGAGTAGCCTCTGGAGATCACCCCTCCACTTT
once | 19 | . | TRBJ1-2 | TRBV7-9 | CASSSSGVNLADPSYGYTF | TGTGCCAGCAGCTCGTCGGGCGTCAACCTAGCCGATCCCTCCTATGGCTACACCTTC
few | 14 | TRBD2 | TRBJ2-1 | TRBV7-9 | CASSPALAGNEQFF | TGTGCCAGCAGCCCTGCCCTAGCGGGGAATGAGCAGTTCTTC
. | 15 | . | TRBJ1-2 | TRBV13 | CASSLDTNLLDGYTF | TGTGCCAGCAGCTTAGACACGAACCTATTGGATGGCTACACCTTC
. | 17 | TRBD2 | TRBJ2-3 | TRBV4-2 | CASSQDTSGGGTDTQYF | TGTGCCAGCAGCCAAGACACGAGCGGGGGGGGCACAGATACGCAGTATTTT
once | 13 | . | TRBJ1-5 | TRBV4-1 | CASSQEGGQPQHF | TGCGCCAGCAGCCAAGAGGGGGGTCAGCCCCAGCATTTT
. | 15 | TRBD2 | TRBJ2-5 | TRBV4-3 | CASSQEPRAREDQYF | TGCGCCAGCAGCCAAGAGCCTAGGGCCCGGGAGGACCAGTACTTC
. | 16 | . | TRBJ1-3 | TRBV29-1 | CSVEDLPGTSGNTIYF | TGCAGCGTTGAAGATCTACCGGGGACATCTGGAAACACCATATATTTT
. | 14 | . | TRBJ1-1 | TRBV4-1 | CASSQQSRNTEAFF | TGCGCCAGCAGCCAGCAGAGCCGGAACACTGAAGCTTTCTTT
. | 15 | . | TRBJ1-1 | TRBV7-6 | CASSLVGGLGTEAFF | TGTGCCAGCAGCTTAGTCGGGGGCTTAGGCACTGAAGCTTTCTTT
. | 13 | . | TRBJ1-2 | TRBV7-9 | CASSHGSNYGYTF | TGTGCCAGCAGCCACGGCTCAAACTATGGCTACACCTTC
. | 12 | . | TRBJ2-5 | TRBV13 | CASSLAEETQYF | TGTGCCAGCAGCTTAGCCGAAGAGACCCAGTACTTC
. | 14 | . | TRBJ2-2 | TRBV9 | CASSGETNTGELFF | TGTGCCAGCAGCGGAGAAACGAACACCGGGGAGCTGTTTTTT
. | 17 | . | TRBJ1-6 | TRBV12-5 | CASAPSVRDTYNSPLHF | TGTGCTAGTGCCCCCTCGGTCAGAGACACCTATAATTCACCCCTCCACTTT
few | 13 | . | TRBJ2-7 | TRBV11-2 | CASSDGVGSQVRF | TGTGCCAGCAGCGACGGGGTGGGTTCTCAAGTCCGCTTC
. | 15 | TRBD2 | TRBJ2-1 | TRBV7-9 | CASSGTSGTYNEQFF | TGTGCCAGCAGCGGGACTAGCGGAACCTACAATGAGCAGTTCTTC
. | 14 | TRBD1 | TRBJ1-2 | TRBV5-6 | CASSVGTGVYGYTF | TGTGCCAGCAGCGTCGGGACAGGGGTCTATGGCTACACCTTC
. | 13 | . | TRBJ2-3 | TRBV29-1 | CSVDVDGLDTQYF | TGCAGCGTTGATGTCGACGGTTTAGATACGCAGTATTTT
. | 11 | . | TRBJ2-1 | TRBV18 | CASSPRSDSVF | TGTGCCAGCTCACCACGGTCAGACAGCGTCTTC
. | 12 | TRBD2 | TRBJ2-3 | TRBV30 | CAWSLAADTQYF | TGTGCCTGGAGTCTAGCGGCAGATACGCAGTATTTT
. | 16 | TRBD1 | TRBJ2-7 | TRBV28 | CASRVGDRGSTYEQYF | TGTGCCAGCAGGGTGGGTGACAGGGGGTCAACCTACGAGCAGTACTTC
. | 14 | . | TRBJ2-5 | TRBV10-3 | CAISERQTQETQYF | TGTGCCATCAGTGAGAGACAGACACAAGAGACCCAGTACTTC
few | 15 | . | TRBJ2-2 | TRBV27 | CASSWGQMNTGELFF | TGTGCCAGCAGTTGGGGGCAAATGAACACCGGGGAGCTGTTTTTT
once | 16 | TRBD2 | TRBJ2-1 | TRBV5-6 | CASSYPTSGVYNEQFF | TGTGCCAGCAGCTACCCGACTAGCGGGGTCTACAATGAGCAGTTCTTC
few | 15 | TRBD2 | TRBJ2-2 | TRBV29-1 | CSVELAGVYTGELFF | TGCAGCGTTGAGCTGGCGGGGGTATACACCGGGGAGCTGTTTTTT
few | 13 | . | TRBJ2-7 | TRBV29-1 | CSANLDSTYEQYF | TGCAGCGCCAACTTGGACAGCACCTACGAGCAGTACTTC
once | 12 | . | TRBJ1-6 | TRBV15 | CATSHPNSPLHF | TGTGCCACCAGCCACCCTAATTCACCCCTCCACTTT
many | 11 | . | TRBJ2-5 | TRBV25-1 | CASSVQETQYF | TGTGCCAGCAGTGTCCAAGAGACCCAGTACTTC
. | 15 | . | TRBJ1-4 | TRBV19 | CASSIGGAINEKLFF | TGTGCCAGTAGTATTGGCGGCGCCATTAATGAAAAACTGTTTTTT
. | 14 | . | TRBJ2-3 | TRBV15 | CATSPLGRTDTQYF | TGTGCCACCAGCCCACTGGGGCGCACAGATACGCAGTATTTT
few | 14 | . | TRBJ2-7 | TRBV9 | CASSAGRSSYEQYF | TGTGCCAGCAGCGCAGGACGGAGCTCCTACGAGCAGTACTTC
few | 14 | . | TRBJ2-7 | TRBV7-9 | CASSLQGTAYEQYF | TGTGCCAGCAGCTTACAGGGGACCGCCTACGAGCAGTACTTC
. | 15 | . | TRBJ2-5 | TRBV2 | CASSEAGGWQETQYF | TGTGCCAGCAGTGAAGCGGGGGGCTGGCAAGAGACCCAGTACTTC
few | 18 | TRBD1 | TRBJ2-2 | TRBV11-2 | CASSPGTGGANRTGELFF | TGTGCCAGCAGCCCAGGGACAGGGGGCGCTAATCGAACCGGGGAGCTGTTTTTT